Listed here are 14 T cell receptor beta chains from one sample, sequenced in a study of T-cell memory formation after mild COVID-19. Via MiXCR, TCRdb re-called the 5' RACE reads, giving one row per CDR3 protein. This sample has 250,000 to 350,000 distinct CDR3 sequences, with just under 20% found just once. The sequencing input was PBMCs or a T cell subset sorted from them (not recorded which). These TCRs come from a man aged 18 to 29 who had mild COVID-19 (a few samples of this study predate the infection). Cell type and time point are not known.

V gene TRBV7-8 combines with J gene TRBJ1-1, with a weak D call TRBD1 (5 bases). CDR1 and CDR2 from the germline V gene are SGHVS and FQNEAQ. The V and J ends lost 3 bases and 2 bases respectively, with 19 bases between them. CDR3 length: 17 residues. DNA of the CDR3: TGTGCCAGCAGCTTGTTTCCCCCTCGGCAGGGCAACACTGAAGCTTTCTTT. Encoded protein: CASSLFPPRQGNTEAFF.

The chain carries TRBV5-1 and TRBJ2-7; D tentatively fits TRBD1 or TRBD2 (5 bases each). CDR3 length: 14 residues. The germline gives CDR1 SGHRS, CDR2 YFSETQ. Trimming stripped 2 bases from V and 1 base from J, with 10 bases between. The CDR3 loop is CASSFRDGSYEQYF. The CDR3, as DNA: TGCGCCAGCAGCTTCCGGGACGGTTCCTACGAGCAGTACTTC.

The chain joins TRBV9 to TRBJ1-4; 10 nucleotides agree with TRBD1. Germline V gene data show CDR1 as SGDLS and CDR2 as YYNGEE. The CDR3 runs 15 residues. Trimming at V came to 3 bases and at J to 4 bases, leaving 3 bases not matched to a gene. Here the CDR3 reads CASSATGGNNEKLFF. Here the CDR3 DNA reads TGTGCCAGCAGCGCGACAGGGGGCAATAATGAAAAACTGTTTTTT.

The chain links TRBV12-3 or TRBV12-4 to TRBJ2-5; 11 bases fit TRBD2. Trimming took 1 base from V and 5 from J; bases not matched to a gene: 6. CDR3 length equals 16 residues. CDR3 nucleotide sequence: TGTGCCAGCAGTTTAGGACTAGCGGGGTTTATGGAGACCCAGTACTTC. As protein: CASSLGLAGFMETQYF.

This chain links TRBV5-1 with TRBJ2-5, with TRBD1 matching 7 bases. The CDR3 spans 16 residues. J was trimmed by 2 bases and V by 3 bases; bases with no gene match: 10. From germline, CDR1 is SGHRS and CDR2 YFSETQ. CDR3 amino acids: CASSWGYRGPQETQYF. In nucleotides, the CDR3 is TGCGCCAGCAGCTGGGGATACAGGGGCCCTCAAGAGACCCAGTACTTC. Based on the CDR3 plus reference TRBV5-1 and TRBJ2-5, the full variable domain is KAGVTQTPRYLIKTRGQQVTLSCSPISGHRSVSWYQQTPGQGLQFLFEYFSETQRNKGNFPGRFSGRQFSNSRSEMNVSTLELGDSALYLCASSWGYRGPQETQYFGPGTRLLVL.

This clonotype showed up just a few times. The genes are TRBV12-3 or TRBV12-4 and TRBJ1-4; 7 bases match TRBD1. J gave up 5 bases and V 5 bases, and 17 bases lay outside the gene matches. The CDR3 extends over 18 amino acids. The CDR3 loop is CASSLIPHRDRLNEKLFF. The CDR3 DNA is TGTGCCAGCAGTCTCATACCCCACCGGGACAGATTGAATGAAAAACTGTTTTTT.

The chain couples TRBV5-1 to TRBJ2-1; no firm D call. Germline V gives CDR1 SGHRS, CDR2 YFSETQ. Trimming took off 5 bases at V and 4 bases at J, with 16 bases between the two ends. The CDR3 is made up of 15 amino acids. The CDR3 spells CASRKTDRYYNEQFF. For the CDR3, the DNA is TGCGCCAGCAGGAAGACGGACCGATATTACAATGAGCAGTTCTTC.

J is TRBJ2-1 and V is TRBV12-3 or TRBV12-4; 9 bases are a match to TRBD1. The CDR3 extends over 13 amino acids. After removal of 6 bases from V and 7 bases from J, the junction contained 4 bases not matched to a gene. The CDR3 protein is CASRGQGGNEQFF. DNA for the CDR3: TGTGCCAGCAGGGGACAGGGCGGGAATGAGCAGTTCTTC.

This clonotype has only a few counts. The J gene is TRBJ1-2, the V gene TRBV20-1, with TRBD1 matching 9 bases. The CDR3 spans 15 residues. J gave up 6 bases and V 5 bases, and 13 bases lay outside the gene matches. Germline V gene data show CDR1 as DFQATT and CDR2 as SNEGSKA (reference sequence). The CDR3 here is CSAWGTGMEFDGYTF. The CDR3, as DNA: TGCAGTGCTTGGGGGACAGGGATGGAATTTGATGGCTACACCTTC.

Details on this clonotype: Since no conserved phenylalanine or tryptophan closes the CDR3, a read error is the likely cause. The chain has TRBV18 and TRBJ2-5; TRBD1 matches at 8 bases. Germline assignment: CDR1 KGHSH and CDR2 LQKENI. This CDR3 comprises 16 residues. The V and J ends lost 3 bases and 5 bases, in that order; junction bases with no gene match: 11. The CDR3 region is CASSPLPGQGVETQYL. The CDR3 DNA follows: TGTGCCAGCTCACCTCTTCCAGGACAGGGAGTGGAGACCCAGTACTTA.

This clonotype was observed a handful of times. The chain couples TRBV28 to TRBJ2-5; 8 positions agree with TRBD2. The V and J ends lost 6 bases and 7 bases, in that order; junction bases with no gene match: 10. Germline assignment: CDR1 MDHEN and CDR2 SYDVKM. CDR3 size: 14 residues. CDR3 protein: CASSSGGRRGTQYF. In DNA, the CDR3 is TGTGCCAGCAGCTCGGGGGGGCGCCGGGGGACCCAGTACTTC.

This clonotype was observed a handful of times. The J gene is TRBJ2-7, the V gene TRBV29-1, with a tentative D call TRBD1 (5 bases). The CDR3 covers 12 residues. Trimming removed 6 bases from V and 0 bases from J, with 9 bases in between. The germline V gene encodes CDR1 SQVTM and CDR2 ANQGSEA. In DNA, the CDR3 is TGCAGCGTCGAGACAGTCTCCTACGAGCAGTACTTC. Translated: CSVETVSYEQYF.

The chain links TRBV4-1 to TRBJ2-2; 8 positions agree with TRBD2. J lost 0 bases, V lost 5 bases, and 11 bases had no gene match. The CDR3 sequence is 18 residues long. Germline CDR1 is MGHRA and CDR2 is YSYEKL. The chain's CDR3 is CASSSPRSGVANTGELFF. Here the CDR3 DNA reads TGCGCCAGCAGCTCTCCCCGTAGCGGGGTCGCGAACACCGGGGAGCTGTTTTTT.

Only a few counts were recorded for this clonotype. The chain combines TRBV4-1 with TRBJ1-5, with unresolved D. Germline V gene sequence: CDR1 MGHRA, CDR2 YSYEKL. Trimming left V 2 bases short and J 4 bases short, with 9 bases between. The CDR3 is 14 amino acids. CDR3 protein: CASSQRIANQPQHF. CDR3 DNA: TGCGCCAGCAGCCAAAGGATCGCAAATCAGCCCCAGCATTTT.